This TCR beta chain was documented in a study of CD8+ T cells in alopecia areata. Looking at the study overall: Oral tofacitinib, 5 to 10 mg twice daily, was given in an open-label trial. Broader study findings: Many of the expanded lesional clones endured in scalp and blood while on tofacitinib. Affected scalp, especially in alopecia totalis/universalis, had a higher clonality than normal scalp did.

With respect to this clone: Its antigen is as yet unknown.

The V and J ends lost 7 bases and 2 bases respectively, with 12 bases between them. The CDR3 contains 13 residues. Germline V gene data show CDR1 as LNHDA and CDR2 as SQIVND (reference sequence). Regarding treatment: oral pan-JAK inhibitor, 5-10 mg twice daily. Sequencing templates came from extracted RNA that was reverse transcribed into cDNA. The repertoire was sequenced with immunoSEQ multiplex PCR; TCRdb's copy has only in-frame clones and lacks some. There are hundreds of thousands of clones in the sample; around 66% occur only once, and over 1% lies in the top ten. This TCR was sampled from a human donor with alopecia areata. This rearrangement joins TRBV19 to TRBJ2-7; D is unclear. The starting material was CD4+ T cells sorted from blood, obtained between weeks 44 and 45, from a patient treated with tofacitinib. This CDR3 reads CASKNPVTYEQYF. The CDR3 DNA is TGTGCCAGTAAGAATCCAGTGACCTACGAGCAGTACTTC.